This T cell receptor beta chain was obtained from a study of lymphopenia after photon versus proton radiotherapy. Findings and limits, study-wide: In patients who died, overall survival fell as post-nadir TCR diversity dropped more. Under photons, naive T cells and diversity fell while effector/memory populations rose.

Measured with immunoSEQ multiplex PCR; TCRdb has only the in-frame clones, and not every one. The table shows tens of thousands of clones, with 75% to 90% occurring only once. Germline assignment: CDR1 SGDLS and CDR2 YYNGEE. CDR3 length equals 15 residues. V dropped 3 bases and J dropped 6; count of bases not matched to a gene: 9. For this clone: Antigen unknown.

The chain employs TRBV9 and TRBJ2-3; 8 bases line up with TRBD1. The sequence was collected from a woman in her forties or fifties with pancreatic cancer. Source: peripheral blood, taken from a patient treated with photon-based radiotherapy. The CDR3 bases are TGTGCCAGCAGCGCCCGGACAGGGTCGGAGGATACGCAGTATTTT. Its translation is CASSARTGSEDTQYF.